The clone carrying this TCR beta chain was observed at least ten times. The data derive from a study of neurological immune-mediated disorders. TCRdb called the 5' RACE reads again in MiXCR, with one record for every CDR3 protein. The sample shows about 21,000 distinct CDR3 sequences, around 6% of them seen only once. The CDR3 consists of 15 residues. The germline gives CDR1 MNHEY, CDR2 SVGAGI. V lost 6 bases, J lost 6 bases, and 12 bases stayed unmatched. Sequenced: CD8+ T cells from blood. The V call is TRBV6-5, the J call TRBJ2-5, with TRBD2 matching over 8 bases. The receptor was isolated from a man aged 18 to 29 in good health. The chain's CDR3 is CASRPLLGGAQTQYF. CDR3 coding DNA: TGTGCCAGCAGACCCCTTCTCGGGGGGGCCCAGACCCAGTACTTC.